Each of the 31 T cell receptor beta chains below was sequenced from the same sample in a study of CD8 T cells in ankylosing spondylitis. Study outcomes and limitations: Blood from ankylosing spondylitis patients appeared to carry a characteristic roughly 8-variant TCR beta motif.

The antigens of these receptors remain unknown. TCRdb fed the 5' RACE reads into MiXCR, producing one record per CDR3 protein. Of 800,000 to 900,000 distinct CDR3 sequences listed, 12% are singletons. Source material: blood, either unsorted or a sorted T cell fraction (not recorded which). The source of these receptors is a male donor with ankylosing spondylitis.

The rearrangement joins TRBV6-1 to TRBJ2-6; D remains ambiguous. V lost 4 bases and J 4 bases, leaving 11 bases between the germline ends. The CDR3 runs 15 residues. The germline V gene has CDR1 MNHNS and CDR2 SASEGT. CDR3 sequence: CASSATFSGANVLTF. The CDR3, as DNA: TGTGCCAGCAGTGCAACATTTTCCGGGGCCAACGTCCTGACTTTC.

J is TRBJ2-5 and V is TRBV27; D may be TRBD1 or TRBD2 (6 bases each). Trimming pared 5 bases from V and 5 bases from J, leaving 12 bases between. The CDR3 is 13 residues long. The germline CDR1 and CDR2 sequences are MNHEY and SMNVEV (reference sequence). DNA for the CDR3: TGTGCCAGCAGTGGGGGGCGGTTTGAGACCCAGTACTTC. This gives the protein CASSGGRFETQYF.

A few counts support this clonotype. J is TRBJ1-3 and V is TRBV28, with 7 positions matching TRBD1. Losses at the gene ends were 0 bases for V and 2 bases for J; bases not matched to a gene: 1. CDR1 is MDHEN, CDR2 SYDVKM, per germline. There are 15 residues in the CDR3. CDR3 region: CASSLWGTAGNTIYF. Written as DNA, the CDR3 is TGTGCCAGCAGTTTATGGGGGACAGCTGGAAACACCATATATTTT.

The rearrangement links TRBV20-1 to TRBJ2-1, with TRBD2 identical over 16 bases. Looked up from germline, CDR1 is DFQATT and CDR2 is SNEGSKA (reference sequence). The CDR3 extends over 16 amino acids. V lost 6 bases and J lost 8; bases outside the gene matches: 10. The CDR3 coding sequence is TGCAGTGCAACTTCCCTGGGACTAGCGGGGGGGCATGAGCAGTTCTTC. This gives the protein CSATSLGLAGGHEQFF.

This clonotype has just a few counts. The CDR3 nucleotides read TGTGCCAGCAGCCCTCTAGCGGGAAAGGCCTACGAGCAGTACTTC. This gives the protein CASSPLAGKAYEQYF. This chain joins TRBV7-6 and TRBJ2-7, with 9 bases lining up with TRBD2. CDR1 is SGHVS, CDR2 FNYEAQ, per germline. The CDR3 sequence is 15 residues long. The V segment lost 5 bases and the J segment 2 bases; nucleotides outside the gene matches: 7.

The chain carries TRBV7-2 and TRBJ2-3; 13 bases map to TRBD2. Losses at the gene ends were 4 bases for V and 4 bases for J; bases not matched to a gene: 5. The germline gives CDR1 SGHTA, CDR2 FQGNSA. The CDR3 is made up of 16 amino acids. CDR3 DNA sequence: TGTGCCAGCAGCTCCGGACTAGCGGGAGCCGCAGATACGCAGTATTTT. Translation gives CASSSGLAGAADTQYF.

This sequence joins TRBV3-1 and TRBJ2-3, with D perhaps matching TRBD2 (6 bases). Germline CDR1 reads LGHDT; CDR2 reads YNNKEL (reference sequence). CDR3 length: 16 amino acids. Between the trimmed V and J ends, which lost 4 bases and 3 bases, there was a span of 17 bases. The CDR3 region is CASSRTLGGATDTQYF. The CDR3 region has the DNA TGTGCCAGCAGCCGCACCTTGGGCGGGGCGACAGATACGCAGTATTTT.

This clonotype was picked up a small number of times. The chain employs TRBV7-2 and TRBJ2-3; possible D gene TRBD2, 5 bases. The CDR3 totals 16 residues. V dropped 5 bases and J dropped 0 bases, with 15 bases sitting between them. Germline lookup yields CDR1 SGHTA and CDR2 FQGNSA. The CDR3 DNA follows: TGTGCCAGCAGCCCCCAGCGGACGGCAAGCACAGATACGCAGTATTTT. Residues: CASSPQRTASTDTQYF.

This clonotype was recorded a few times. The J gene is TRBJ2-1, the V gene TRBV20-1; 12 nucleotides agree with TRBD2. Trimming cost V 4 bases and J 10 bases; bases outside gene matches: 8. Germline V gives CDR1 DFQATT, CDR2 SNEGSKA (reference sequence). The CDR3 consists of 14 residues. This chain's CDR3 is CSANPSGRAREQFF. CDR3 in DNA: TGCAGTGCTAACCCTAGCGGGAGGGCCCGCGAGCAGTTCTTC.

This clonotype has just a few counts. The CDR3 coding sequence is TGCGCCAGCAGCCACCTCCCGGGACAGGGGGCCTGGGAGACCCAGTACTTC. This codes for CASSHLPGQGAWETQYF. V and J are TRBV4-3 and TRBJ2-5, with 12 positions matching TRBD1. The CDR3 spans 17 residues. V lost 3 bases, J lost 5 bases, and 10 bases stayed unmatched. Germline CDR1 LGHNA, CDR2 YSLEER.

J is TRBJ2-1 and V is TRBV7-9; D gene unclear. V lost 5 bases to trimming and J lost 9 bases, with 8 bases between them. The CDR3 runs 11 residues. From germline, CDR1 is SEHNR and CDR2 FQNEAQ (reference sequence). CDR3 loop: CASSLLSEQFF. The DNA for the CDR3 is TGTGCCAGCAGCCTCCTTAGTGAGCAGTTCTTC.

This clonotype was observed a handful of times. This chain uses TRBV20-1 with TRBJ1-4; D gene unclear. The ends were cut back, 0 bases at V and 10 bases at J, with 18 bases in the middle. CDR3 length: 15 residues. The germline V gene has CDR1 DFQATT and CDR2 SNEGSKA (reference sequence). The CDR3 DNA sequence: TGCAGTGCTAGAGATGAAGGCGGCCCCCTGGGAAAACTGTTTTTT. It encodes CSARDEGGPLGKLFF.

This clonotype was seen only a few times. The chain combines TRBV20-1 with TRBJ2-7, with 9 bases identical to TRBD1. The ends lost 4 bases at V and 7 bases at J; junction bases unmatched: 11. Germline V gene sequence: CDR1 DFQATT, CDR2 SNEGSKA (reference sequence). The CDR3 covers 14 residues. The chain's CDR3 is CSATSWDRVREQYF. The DNA of the CDR3 is TGCAGTGCTACGTCCTGGGACAGGGTGAGAGAGCAGTACTTC.

This clonotype was observed a few times. The chain uses TRBV20-1 and TRBJ2-1; 7 bases are a match to TRBD2. The length of the CDR3 is 15 residues. Germline CDR1 reads DFQATT; CDR2 reads SNEGSKA (reference sequence). V dropped 1 base and J dropped 5; count of bases not matched to a gene: 8. CDR3 residues: CSARGLLAVNNEQFF. DNA for the CDR3: TGCAGTGCTAGAGGGTTGCTAGCGGTGAACAATGAGCAGTTCTTC.

This clonotype has a handful of counts. This sequence joins TRBV20-1 and TRBJ2-1, with 8 bases fitting TRBD2. The CDR3 consists of 17 residues. Per the germline V gene, CDR1 is DFQATT and CDR2 is SNEGSKA (reference sequence). After removal of 1 base from V and 2 bases from J, the junction contained 10 bases not matched to a gene. CDR3 region: CSARAAGAGVAYNEQFF. As DNA, the CDR3 is TGCAGTGCTAGAGCCGCCGGAGCGGGAGTTGCCTACAATGAGCAGTTCTTC.

This clonotype was seen many times. The genes are TRBV6-6 and TRBJ2-1; D is perhaps TRBD2 (6 bases). Germline CDR1 MNHNY, CDR2 SVGAGI (reference sequence). The CDR3 has 12 residues. V was pared by 6 bases and J by 4 bases, with 7 bases between. CDR3 DNA: TGTGCCAGCAGCGGGGGATACAATGAGCAGTTCTTC. Translated: CASSGGYNEQFF.

This clonotype was counted a few times. This chain links TRBV29-1 with TRBJ1-1; 9 nucleotides match TRBD1. Germline values: CDR1 SQVTM, CDR2 ANQGSEA. CDR3 length: 12 residues. V lost 4 bases, J lost 5 bases, and 2 bases stayed unmatched. CDR3 DNA sequence: TGCAGCGTTGGGACAGGGGCTACTGAAGCTTTCTTT. Protein product: CSVGTGATEAFF.

The V call is TRBV5-1, the J call TRBJ1-2, with D possibly being TRBD1 (5 bases). With 0 bases removed from V and 4 bases from J, the gap between germline ends came to 13 bases. CDR1 and CDR2 from the germline V gene are SGHRS and YFSETQ. The CDR3 consists of 15 residues. Here the CDR3 DNA reads TGCGCCAGCAGCTTGGCAGGGAGTGAGGGCTATGGCTACACCTTC. This encodes CASSLAGSEGYGYTF.

This clonotype was counted a few times. The J gene is TRBJ1-2, the V gene TRBV18; 7 nucleotides match TRBD1. V lost 2 bases to trimming and J lost 4 bases; unmatched junction nucleotides: 7. The CDR3 spans 15 residues. Germline values: CDR1 KGHSH, CDR2 LQKENI. The CDR3 DNA sequence: TGTGCCAGCTCACCAGGACAGGCCGCCGTCTATGGCTACACCTTC. It encodes CASSPGQAAVYGYTF.

This clonotype appeared a few times. V is TRBV5-1 and J is TRBJ1-1, with D perhaps TRBD1 (5 bases). Trimming removed 1 base from V and 6 bases from J, with 13 bases in between. Germline CDR1 SGHRS, CDR2 YFSETQ. This CDR3 has 14 residues. The CDR3 region has the DNA TGCGCCAGCAGCTTGACCCTACGGGGCGCTGAAGCTTTCTTT. Translation gives CASSLTLRGAEAFF.

This clonotype occurred a few times. This rearrangement joins TRBV11-1 to TRBJ2-2, with a tentative D call TRBD1 (5 bases). Trimming left V 5 bases short and J 1 base short, with 11 bases between. This CDR3 spans 15 amino acids. In germline, CDR1 is SGHAT, CDR2 FQDESV (reference sequence). CDR3 coding DNA: TGTGCCAGCAGCCGCCTCCAGGGGAACACCGGGGAGCTGTTTTTT. Amino acid sequence: CASSRLQGNTGELFF.

This clonotype was recorded only once. Relative to the germline gene, one junction end is altered; a read error may explain this. The chain is built from TRBV10-3 and TRBJ2-3; TRBD2 agrees at 7 bases. CDR1 and CDR2 (germline): ENHRY, SYGVKD. The CDR3 is 17 amino acids. CDR3 sequence: CAISSINLAASPDTQYF. The CDR3, as DNA: TGTGCCATCAGTTCGATAAATCTAGCGGCTTCCCCAGATACGCAGTATTTC.

The J gene is TRBJ2-5, the V gene TRBV29-1, with a weak D call TRBD1 (6 bases). The V gene lost 0 bases and the J gene lost 5 bases, with 13 bases spanning the gap. The CDR3 length is 14 residues. Per germline, CDR1 SQVTM and CDR2 ANQGSEA. In DNA, the CDR3 is TGCAGCGTTGAAGATCATGCAGGGGAGGAGACCCAGTACTTC. Its translation: CSVEDHAGEETQYF.

This clonotype was seen only a few times. The chain joins TRBV2 to TRBJ2-7, with D possibly called TRBD1 or TRBD2 (6 bases each). Germline V gene sequence: CDR1 SNHLY, CDR2 FYNNEI. The CDR3 covers 12 residues. V lost 2 bases and J lost 7, with 9 bases in between. DNA of the CDR3: TGTGCCAGCAGTGAAACAGGGAGGGAGCAGTACTTC. Its protein product is CASSETGREQYF.

The V gene is TRBV29-1, the J gene TRBJ1-1, with unresolved D. The CDR3 length is 12 residues. CDR1 SQVTM and CDR2 ANQGSEA come from the germline V gene. Deletions cut 5 bases from V and 2 bases from J, with 9 bases between. This chain's CDR3 is CSVYGLNTEAFF. For the CDR3, the DNA is TGCAGCGTTTACGGGCTCAACACTGAAGCTTTCTTT.

A few counts support this clonotype. The rearrangement joins TRBV6-2 or TRBV6-3 to TRBJ1-6; D is undetermined. The CDR3 runs to 15 residues. CDR1 and CDR2 (germline): MNHEY, SVGEGT. Trimming removed 8 bases at V and 14 bases at J, with 25 bases between. DNA of the CDR3: TGTGCCAGCGCCCGTCACGCCGGGGATTTTGTTACCCTCCACTTT. Its protein is CASARHAGDFVTLHF.

This clonotype has just a few counts. V gene TRBV29-1 combines with J gene TRBJ2-3; no definite D call. This CDR3 region has 14 residues. CDR1 and CDR2 from the germline V gene are SQVTM and ANQGSEA. V shed 4 bases and J shed 7 bases, with 18 bases lying between them. CDR3 DNA: TGCAGCGTTGCCCAAATGACCCGCGGAAATACGCAGTATTTT. As protein: CSVAQMTRGNTQYF.

The rearrangement links TRBV20-1 to TRBJ2-6; D is ambiguous. Germline CDR1 is DFQATT and CDR2 is SNEGSKA (reference sequence). This CDR3 is built from 17 residues. Trimming left V 0 bases short and J 0 bases short, with 12 bases between. CDR3 protein: CSARDRRISSGANVLTF. The CDR3 DNA follows: TGCAGTGCTAGAGATAGGAGAATCTCCTCTGGGGCCAACGTCCTGACTTTC.

The V call is TRBV6-1, the J call TRBJ2-1; D may be TRBD2 (6 bases). The germline V and J ends were trimmed by 8 bases and 2 bases, with 13 bases remaining between them. This CDR3 has 14 amino acids. Germline V lookup: CDR1 MNHNS, CDR2 SASEGT. CDR3 residues: CASEVGGPYNEQFF. Written as DNA, the CDR3 is TGTGCCAGCGAGGTGGGGGGTCCCTACAATGAGCAGTTCTTC.

The chain employs TRBV7-9 and TRBJ2-1, with D possibly TRBD1 on 6 matching bases. V was pared by 8 bases and J by 4 bases, with 18 bases between. This CDR3 region has 15 residues. From germline, CDR1 is SEHNR and CDR2 FQNEAQ (reference sequence). CDR3 in amino acids: CASYKRGTFYNEQFF. The CDR3 DNA is TGTGCCAGCTACAAGAGGGGGACCTTTTACAATGAGCAGTTCTTC.

This clonotype was picked up a small number of times. The V call is TRBV6-1, the J call TRBJ1-1, with 12 positions matching TRBD1. V trimming: 5 bases; J trimming: 5 bases; junction bases outside the gene matches: 3. The germline V gene encodes CDR1 MNHNS and CDR2 SASEGT. The CDR3 runs to 14 residues. This chain's CDR3 is CASSRGQGATEAFF. The CDR3 DNA sequence: TGTGCCAGCAGTCGGGGACAGGGGGCGACTGAAGCTTTCTTT.